This TCR beta chain was identified in a study of cytomegalovirus exposure and HLA in healthy donors. Overall study findings and caveats: Cytomegalovirus status was reportedly diagnosed by the classifier with high sensitivity and specificity.

The table lists this clone with a count of one. Its antigen is not identified. Libraries were prepared by immunoSEQ multiplex PCR; TCRdb keeps only in-frame clonotypes and omits some of them. Here the sample spans about 160,000 clones, roughly nine tenths being singletons. It was the roughly 130-subject validation cohort, separate from the roughly 700-subject first cohort, to which the donors belonged. The sample was PBMCs. This TCR was recovered from a woman younger than 30 in good health and CMV-seropositive.

The CDR3 region is CASSRTSNTDTQYF. The DNA for the CDR3 is TGTGCCAGCAGCCGGACTAGTAACACAGATACGCAGTATTTT. J is TRBJ2-3 and V is TRBV28, with TRBD2 matching over 7 bases. CDR3 size: 14 residues. Germline-derived CDR1 and CDR2 are MDHEN and SYDVKM. Trimming at V came to 6 bases and at J to 2 bases, leaving 5 bases not matched to a gene.